This entry features one T cell receptor (beta chain) sequence. It has no known antigen specificity. No quality values exist for individual bases; no much larger clone is one base distant. The cohort comprised 710 or so healthy bone marrow donors. All cohort members were sampled while nominally healthy, although unrecorded immune exposures were likely present. The donor tested CMV seronegative, placing the donor among the 300 to 450 seronegative members of the cohort. A peripheral blood sample was collected from each donor, and TCR beta sequencing was performed on peripheral blood mononuclear cells. The Qiagen DNeasy Blood Extraction Kit was used to extract genomic DNA from the blood cell samples. This sample was included in a study of cytomegalovirus exposure and HLA in healthy donors (dated by TCRdb to about 2017). In terms of the full investigation: In an earlier analysis of some 550 of the donors, approximately 260 Gb of sequence data and 90 million to 120 million unique TCR beta sequences from roughly 180 million T cells were reported. An early release that covered more than 550 HLA-typed donors contained approximately 290 gigabases of sequencing data and approximately 85 million unique TCR sequences. Among over 350 genotyped donors of the cohort, an average of approximately 240,000 unique TCR beta nucleotide sequences were sequenced per donor, about a sixth of them non-productive. The number of donors typed differed by locus, with about 620-630 for A, B, C, DRB1 and DQB1, around 500 for DQA1, 600 to 610 for DPA1, and 472 for DPB1. HLA typing covered class I and class II loci at four-digit resolution. Donor age, sex, ethnicity and CMV serostatus were compiled together with the repertoire data. To study patterns of TCR occurrence, a later analysis re-analyzed previously published TCR beta repertoires from around 660 donors and added high-resolution HLA genotyping. Genome-wide SNP genotypes for about 60% of the 666 donors were used in a later genetic analysis, which treated that subset as a discovery cohort. Along with the approximately 650-subject first cohort, a separate validation cohort of more than 90 different subjects was used. Of the 398 genotyped donors, 65% to 90% were placed in the genetic ancestry cluster associated with self-reported Caucasian donors. Rather than using new phenotypic data, the later analysis identified candidate immune exposures from TCR beta sequences and from how often those sequences occurred across donors. The study was designed to test whether signatures of past pathogen exposure could be identified by cataloging public T cell receptors. All discovery cohort repertoires had been generated using a single sequencing platform. Several DR-DQ haplotypes were handled as single units for association and clustering because linkage in the cohort was strong. To decide whether each TCR beta V gene segment behaved as functional or pseudogenic, an earlier analysis of approximately 590 of the donors relied on high-throughput TCR beta sequencing. To predict cytomegalovirus infection status, the study brought together high-throughput TCR immunosequencing, statistical association of individual TCRs with disease status, and machine learning. The T cell repertoires of 670 or so subjects were profiled by immunosequencing and related to cytomegalovirus serostatus. Here is what the overall study found, with its caveats: At a false discovery rate of 0.05, a later analysis linked 15,000 to 20,000 TCR beta sequences to specific HLA alleles. The classifier was reported to diagnose cytomegalovirus status with high specificity and sensitivity in both the original and validation cohorts. According to the authors, the approach could potentially be generalized to other disease states and immunological phenotypes. The cohort was sequenced for TCR beta chains only, and without alpha or paired-chain data the features that could be detected were limited. The study gave a list of around 170 TCR beta chains associated with cytomegalovirus. The earlier analysis of fewer than 750 of the donors excluded some 15 rarely observed V segments, including chromosome 9 orphons, because counts were too low. In a later analysis, the rate of TCR association differed among HLA loci, with DRB1 alleles having the most associated TCRs and HLA-C alleles having the fewest. Broadly in line with IMGT annotations, most TCR beta V segments showed up in productive rearrangements about 87% or about 30% of the time in an earlier analysis of 450 to 600 of the donors. Some IMGT-functional V segments, including TRBV6-2 and TRBV6-3, could not be distinguished by the 87-base-pair reads and were therefore excluded. For the cohort, immune exposure information was limited to CMV serostatus. A cluster of highly shared sequence variants was judged likely to be a technical artifact of the sequencing pipeline. A later analysis found that most CMV-associated TCR beta chains appeared HLA-restricted, with HLA associations seemingly driven largely by CMV exposure. When HLA alleles, especially DR and DQ, strongly co-occurred, attributing TCR associations to individual alleles was difficult. Sequencing depth was assumed to be roughly uniform across donors in the presence/absence analyses, though that assumption may not hold. A further reported finding was that TCR beta sequences accurately predicted the HLA-A and HLA-B alleles for most subjects in the first cohort. A later analysis reported that several top co-occurrence clusters appeared linked to parvovirus B19, influenza, CMV and Epstein-Barr virus. An association between a missense DCLRE1C variant and V-gene and J-gene trimming of TCR beta chains was found in a later genetic analysis and replicated in an independent cohort. In vitro tests confirmed that a few of the cytomegalovirus-associated TCR beta chains recognize cytomegalovirus antigens. While some public TCRs were present in many individuals, most TCR sequences turned up only very rarely across donors. Linkage disequilibrium might explain the correlated functional status among segregating V segments, but an unknown experimental factor could not be excluded. Because some donors lacked HLA typing at each locus, the association tests relied only on the typed subset. According to a later genetic analysis, donors in an Asian-associated ancestry cluster had fewer N-insertions in productive TCRs than the roughly 670-donor mean. A later analysis found that HLA-associated TCR beta chains were more clonally expanded and had lower generation probabilities than equally common non-associated chains.

The germline V gene yields KGHSH for CDR1 and LQKENI for CDR2. Clipping removes 2 bases from V and 2 bases from J, with 4 as the unmatched junction base count. The CDR3 measures 16 amino acids from cysteine to phenylalanine. The entry retains the CDR3 DNA only, 48 bases that are in frame from base 1. The protocol used for the library was the immunoSEQ multiplex PCR assay. For the multiplex PCR, a mixture combining 60 forward primers for TCR Vbeta segments and 13 reverse primers for TCR Jbeta segments was used. The CDR3 region of rearranged TCR beta genes was amplified from genomic DNA with a multiplex PCR assay. The amplified TCR beta libraries were sequenced on the Illumina HiSeq System as 87-base-pair reads. In the original analysis: In a later analysis, 70 million to 95 million unique TCR beta chains were counted across the approximately 640 repertoires, and roughly 10 million of these chains were shared by at least two donors. A nearest-neighbor algorithm error-corrected the raw reads and collapsed the reads into unique sequences, merging closely related sequences to remove PCR and sequencing errors. V, D and J gene segments were assigned by aligning CDR3 sequences to IMGT reference sequences. For a sequence to be retained, a match of at least six nucleotides to both a V gene segment and a J gene segment was required. Rearrangements were classified as productive when the CDR3 lacked stop codons and remained in frame with V and J, and all other rearrangements were classified as non-productive. Following IMGT convention, CDR3 was defined as the stretch from the second conserved V-encoded cysteine up to the conserved J-encoded phenylalanine. In an earlier analysis of 500 to 650 of the donors, sequences lacking an unambiguous match to a single V gene segment were excluded. In an earlier analysis of a few hundred of the donors, a V segment was called functional when productive rearrangements were above 56.7%, and segregating when the standard deviation between donors exceeded 5%. A statistical classification framework was built for diagnosing cytomegalovirus status from the catalog of TCR beta chain sequences. A later analysis assigned V and J genes by comparing TCR nucleotide sequences with IMGT/GENE-DB human TR gene sequences. In a later analysis, CDR3 sequences and most-parsimonious VDJ recombination scenarios were assigned using the TCRdist pipeline. In a later analysis, every TCR beta chain was defined by the combination of its CDR3 amino acid sequence and its V-gene family, and reads without a unique V-gene family were dropped. As a way to deal with suspected cross-contamination and a sequencing artifact, a later analysis dropped over 550 nucleotide sequences that were highly shared and had low generation probability. In a later analysis, a clonal expansion index was calculated for each public chain from normalized within-repertoire ranks of inferred template counts. In a later analysis, generation probabilities were computed using a VDJ recombination model fitted to out-of-frame rearrangements, and the results were checked against IGoR. In a later analysis, TCR-TCR, TCR-HLA and TCR-CMV co-occurrence was scored with hypergeometric tests, and a repertoire-size bias correction was applied to TCR pairs. To estimate false discovery rates, a later analysis permuted the HLA or CMV assignments 20 times. In a later analysis, co-occurring TCRs were grouped using DBSCAN, and TCRdist sequence similarity was added for clustering within HLA-allele-positive subsets. Repertoires with fewer than 30,000 or more than 120,000 public chains were left out of co-occurrence clustering, as were about 5 repertoires with anomalous nucleotide sharing. The source is immuneACCESS, and TCRdb retained only in-frame sequences with V and J called. Part of the clones is not carried over; for the studies checked, unresolved V genes explain less than half of this, and the remainder is unexplained. V, J and clone size are taken as reported in that table, and D and trimming were inferred from the DNA itself. The sample includes about 120,000 clones, with 60% to 85% observed a single time. The top ten clonotypes cover roughly 3% of the sample.

The chain is made from TRBV18 and TRBJ2-1, and 9 bases in between align with TRBD1. Sequencing input: PBMCs. The receptor was isolated from a female donor in good health and CMV-seronegative. CDR3 loop: CASSPWTGAAYNEQFF. The DNA sequence follows: TGTGCCAGCTCACCATGGACAGGGGCCGCCTACAATGAGCAGTTCTTC.